The rows below give T cell receptor beta chains drawn from one sample of a study of beta chain features in type 1 diabetes. Some clones are missing from TCRdb's copy, which holds only in-frame ones; the method was immunoSEQ multiplex PCR. The sample consists of approximately 300,000 clones, 8% to 13% of them appearing once. The sequenced sample consisted of naive CD4+ T cells from blood. The receptors were sampled from a woman in her twenties or thirties in good health. CDR3s include the opening cysteine and the closing phenylalanine or tryptophan. A D gene is named only where the DNA matches it firmly. Size is stated for part of the rows, as once, few or many counts, or as a class when the clone is expanded.

clone size: -; J gene: TRBJ2-5; V gene: TRBV2; D gene: -; CDR3 DNA: TGTGCCAGCACCGGTCAGGGGTTAAGGGAGACCCAGTACTTC; CDR3 protein: CASTGQGLRETQYF
clone size: -; J gene: TRBJ2-5; V gene: TRBV5-1; D gene: -; CDR3 DNA: TGCGCCAGCAGCCCCGGGGGAAGGTCGGGGCAAGAGACCCAGTACTTC; CDR3 protein: CASSPGGRSGQETQYF
clone size: -; J gene: TRBJ2-1; V gene: TRBV7-7; D gene: TRBD2; CDR3 DNA: TGTGCTAGCAGCAAAAGCGGGAGTGGTGAGCAGTTCTTC; CDR3 protein: CASSKSGSGEQFF
clone size: -; J gene: TRBJ2-1; V gene: TRBV25-1; D gene: TRBD2; CDR3 DNA: TGTGCCAGCAGTGGGTGGACTAGCGGGTACAATGAGCAGTTCTTC; CDR3 protein: CASSGWTSGYNEQFF
clone size: few; J gene: TRBJ2-5; V gene: TRBV10-3; D gene: TRBD2; CDR3 DNA: TGTGCCATCAGTGCGGGACTAGCAGAGACCCAGTACTTC; CDR3 protein: CAISAGLAETQYF
clone size: -; J gene: TRBJ1-1; V gene: TRBV5-1; D gene: TRBD1; CDR3 DNA: TGCGCCAGCAGCTTGGGGGGACAGGGGGCCTACACTGAAGCTTTCTTT; CDR3 protein: CASSLGGQGAYTEAFF
clone size: few; J gene: TRBJ2-3; V gene: TRBV6-1; D gene: -; CDR3 DNA: TGTGCCAGCAGTGCGGGATCGGATACGCAGTATTTT; CDR3 protein: CASSAGSDTQYF
clone size: few; J gene: TRBJ2-7; V gene: TRBV2; D gene: TRBD2; CDR3 DNA: TGTGCCAGCAGTTGGGCCCGGGCTAGCGGGAGACACGAGCAGTACTTC; CDR3 protein: CASSWARASGRHEQYF
clone size: few; J gene: TRBJ2-2; V gene: TRBV28; D gene: TRBD1; CDR3 DNA: TGTGCCAGCAGAGCAGGGGGCTGGCGAGGGGAGCTGTTTTTT; CDR3 protein: CASRAGGWRGELFF
clone size: few; J gene: TRBJ2-1; V gene: TRBV18; D gene: TRBD2; CDR3 DNA: TGTGCCAGCTCACCACCGGCTAGCGGGATATACTACAATGAGCAGTTCTTC; CDR3 protein: CASSPPASGIYYNEQFF
clone size: -; J gene: TRBJ2-5; V gene: TRBV4-1; D gene: -; CDR3 DNA: TGCGCCAGCAGCCAAGATGGAGCGGGCCTCCAAGAGACCCAGTACTTC; CDR3 protein: CASSQDGAGLQETQYF
clone size: -; J gene: TRBJ2-3; V gene: TRBV25-1; D gene: -; CDR3 DNA: TGTGCCAGCAGTGAATTAACAGATACGCAGTATTTT; CDR3 protein: CASSELTDTQYF
clone size: -; J gene: TRBJ2-5; V gene: TRBV27; D gene: TRBD2; CDR3 DNA: TGTGCCAGCAGTTTATCAGCGGGGGTCCAAGAGACCCAGTACTTC; CDR3 protein: CASSLSAGVQETQYF
clone size: -; J gene: TRBJ1-2; V gene: TRBV2; D gene: -; CDR3 DNA: TGTGCCAGCAGTGAGGGCGGGGGAAGAGGTCGTGGCTACACCTTC; CDR3 protein: CASSEGGGRGRGYTF
clone size: few; J gene: TRBJ2-5; V gene: TRBV2; D gene: -; CDR3 DNA: TGTGCCAGCAGCGAGGGACACCCACAAGAGACCCAGTACTTC; CDR3 protein: CASSEGHPQETQYF
clone size: -; J gene: TRBJ2-2; V gene: TRBV7-3; D gene: -; CDR3 DNA: TGTGCCAGCAGCCCTGTCGAGAGAGCCGGGGAGCTGTTTTTT; CDR3 protein: CASSPVERAGELFF
clone size: few; J gene: TRBJ2-3; V gene: TRBV9; D gene: TRBD2; CDR3 DNA: TGTGCCAGCAGCGTAGGAGCGGGAGACTCAGATACGCAGTATTTT; CDR3 protein: CASSVGAGDSDTQYF
clone size: -; J gene: TRBJ1-2; V gene: TRBV18; D gene: TRBD1; CDR3 DNA: TGTGCCAGCTCACCACAAACCGGACAGGGTGGGAACTATGGCTACACCTTC; CDR3 protein: CASSPQTGQGGNYGYTF
clone size: -; J gene: TRBJ2-2; V gene: TRBV5-6; D gene: -; CDR3 DNA: TGTGCCAGCAGCTTGGAGAGCGTCACGAACACCGGGGAGCTGTTTTTT; CDR3 protein: CASSLESVTNTGELFF
clone size: -; J gene: TRBJ2-7; V gene: TRBV15; D gene: TRBD1; CDR3 DNA: TGTGCCACCGGACAGGAGACACGCTACGAGCAGTACTTC; CDR3 protein: CATGQETRYEQYF
clone size: -; J gene: TRBJ2-3; V gene: TRBV19; D gene: -; CDR3 DNA: TGTGCCAGTAGTGTTCGGACCGGGACATCTAGCACAGATACGCAGTATTTT; CDR3 protein: CASSVRTGTSSTDTQYF
clone size: few; J gene: TRBJ1-5; V gene: TRBV19; D gene: -; CDR3 DNA: TGTGCCAGTAGTATGGGGGACTGGCAGCCCCAGCATTTT; CDR3 protein: CASSMGDWQPQHF
clone size: -; J gene: TRBJ1-5; V gene: TRBV7-9; D gene: -; CDR3 DNA: TGTGCCAGCAGCCCGGGGGTTAGCAATCAGCCCCAGCATTTT; CDR3 protein: CASSPGVSNQPQHF
clone size: few; J gene: TRBJ2-1; V gene: TRBV7-2; D gene: TRBD2; CDR3 DNA: TGTGCCAGCAGCTTAGTTCTTAGCGGGACCAATGAGCAGTTCTTC; CDR3 protein: CASSLVLSGTNEQFF
clone size: -; J gene: TRBJ1-2; V gene: TRBV4-3; D gene: -; CDR3 DNA: TGCGCCAGCAGCCAAGATGAGACAGGAGGAAACTATGGCTACACCTTC; CDR3 protein: CASSQDETGGNYGYTF
clone size: few; J gene: TRBJ2-5; V gene: TRBV27; D gene: -; CDR3 DNA: TGTGCCAGCAGTTGGGGACTGAAAGAGACCCAGTACTTC; CDR3 protein: CASSWGLKETQYF
clone size: few; J gene: TRBJ2-5; V gene: TRBV2; D gene: -; CDR3 DNA: TGTGCCAGCAGTCAGGAGACCCAGTACTTC; CDR3 protein: CASSQETQYF
clone size: few; J gene: TRBJ2-1; V gene: TRBV4-3; D gene: -; CDR3 DNA: TGCGCCAGCAGCCAAGAAGTCACTAGCAACTCCTACAATGAGCAGTTCTTC; CDR3 protein: CASSQEVTSNSYNEQFF
clone size: few; J gene: TRBJ1-1; V gene: TRBV28; D gene: TRBD1; CDR3 DNA: TGTGCCAGCAGCCGGGACAGGAACACTGAAGCTTTCTTT; CDR3 protein: CASSRDRNTEAFF
clone size: -; J gene: TRBJ2-3; V gene: TRBV18; D gene: TRBD2; CDR3 DNA: TGTGCCAGCTCACCACGGGCTAGCGGGAGCTCGGCAGATACGCAGTATTTT; CDR3 protein: CASSPRASGSSADTQYF
clone size: few; J gene: TRBJ2-1; V gene: TRBV11-1; D gene: TRBD2; CDR3 DNA: TGTGCCAGCAGACAAAGCGGGAGCATATACAATGAGCAGTTCTTC; CDR3 protein: CASRQSGSIYNEQFF
clone size: -; J gene: TRBJ1-4; V gene: TRBV29-1; D gene: -; CDR3 DNA: TGCAGCGTTGAACCGGGGATAGGTGAAAAACTGTTTTTT; CDR3 protein: CSVEPGIGEKLFF
clone size: few; J gene: TRBJ2-3; V gene: TRBV6-6; D gene: TRBD2; CDR3 DNA: TGTGCCAGCTTGAGGGGACTAGCGGGAGAGCCGCAGTATTTT; CDR3 protein: CASLRGLAGEPQYF
clone size: few; J gene: TRBJ2-1; V gene: TRBV4-1; D gene: -; CDR3 DNA: TGCGCCAGCAGCCCCCTGGGTAGGGGTTTTCATGGTGAGCAGTTCTTC; CDR3 protein: CASSPLGRGFHGEQFF
clone size: -; J gene: TRBJ1-2; V gene: TRBV30; D gene: -; CDR3 DNA: TGTGCCTGGAGTGTAGGGGTTTATGGCTACACCTTC; CDR3 protein: CAWSVGVYGYTF
clone size: -; J gene: TRBJ2-3; V gene: TRBV7-9; D gene: -; CDR3 DNA: TGTGCCAGCAGCTTAGCCCCCGGGACAATTACAGATACGCAGTATTTT; CDR3 protein: CASSLAPGTITDTQYF
clone size: few; J gene: TRBJ2-1; V gene: TRBV18; D gene: TRBD2; CDR3 DNA: TGTGCCAGCTTGGGACTAGCGGGAGCGGATGAGCAGTTCTTC; CDR3 protein: CASLGLAGADEQFF
clone size: few; J gene: TRBJ2-6; V gene: TRBV28; D gene: TRBD2; CDR3 DNA: TGTGCCAGCAGTTTAGTTCTAGCGGGCTCTGGGGCCAACGTCCTGACTTTC; CDR3 protein: CASSLVLAGSGANVLTF
clone size: few; J gene: TRBJ2-1; V gene: TRBV19; D gene: -; CDR3 DNA: TGTGCCAGTTTGTCCCGCGGGGTTAGCTCCTACAATGAGCAGTTCTTC; CDR3 protein: CASLSRGVSSYNEQFF
clone size: few; J gene: TRBJ1-5; V gene: TRBV6-5; D gene: -; CDR3 DNA: TGTGCCAGCAGTGGGTACTCCGGGAGCAATCAGCCCCAGCATTTT; CDR3 protein: CASSGYSGSNQPQHF
clone size: few; J gene: TRBJ2-4; V gene: TRBV18; D gene: TRBD1; CDR3 DNA: TGTGCCAGCTCAGGACAGGGGGCCCAAGTGGAGTACTTC; CDR3 protein: CASSGQGAQVEYF
clone size: -; J gene: TRBJ2-3; V gene: TRBV6-6; D gene: TRBD2; CDR3 DNA: TGTGCCAGCACCTCATTAGCGGGAGACACAGATACGCAGTATTTT; CDR3 protein: CASTSLAGDTDTQYF
clone size: -; J gene: TRBJ1-2; V gene: TRBV2; D gene: -; CDR3 DNA: TGTGCCAGCAGCCCGGGCGGCAGCGGCTATGGCTACACCTTC; CDR3 protein: CASSPGGSGYGYTF
clone size: many; J gene: TRBJ2-1; V gene: TRBV13; D gene: -; CDR3 DNA: TGTGCCAGCAGCTTGCGTGCCAATGAGCAGTTCTTC; CDR3 protein: CASSLRANEQFF
clone size: few; J gene: TRBJ1-1; V gene: TRBV5-1; D gene: -; CDR3 DNA: TGCGCCAGCAGCTTGTTCGGGGACACTGAAGCTTTCTTT; CDR3 protein: CASSLFGDTEAFF
clone size: few; J gene: TRBJ2-2; V gene: TRBV11-2; D gene: TRBD2; CDR3 DNA: TGTGCCAGCAGCTTACACGGGACTACGAACACCGGGGAGCTGTTTTTT; CDR3 protein: CASSLHGTTNTGELFF
clone size: few; J gene: TRBJ2-5; V gene: TRBV19; D gene: TRBD2; CDR3 DNA: TGTGCCAGTAGTCCGCGGACTAGCGGGGTTCAAGAGACCCAGTACTTC; CDR3 protein: CASSPRTSGVQETQYF
clone size: few; J gene: TRBJ1-1; V gene: TRBV5-1; D gene: -; CDR3 DNA: TGCGCCAGCAGCTCCCGGGAGTCGGACACTGAAGCTTTCTTT; CDR3 protein: CASSSRESDTEAFF
clone size: -; J gene: TRBJ2-5; V gene: TRBV7-2; D gene: TRBD2; CDR3 DNA: TGTGCCAGCAGCCAAGCTGGAGGGAGGGGAGAGACCCAGTACTTC; CDR3 protein: CASSQAGGRGETQYF
clone size: -; J gene: TRBJ2-2; V gene: TRBV6-5; D gene: -; CDR3 DNA: TGTGCCAGCAGTTACTCATTTACGGGAGGGGAGCTGTTTTTT; CDR3 protein: CASSYSFTGGELFF
clone size: few; J gene: TRBJ2-1; V gene: TRBV7-3; D gene: TRBD2; CDR3 DNA: TGTGCCAGCAGCCCCTTCCCGACTAGCGGGAGAGGGAATGAGCAGTTCTTC; CDR3 protein: CASSPFPTSGRGNEQFF
clone size: -; J gene: TRBJ1-1; V gene: TRBV7-2; D gene: -; CDR3 DNA: TGTGCCAGCAGCTTAGCGGCCGGGGGGGAAGCTTTCTTT; CDR3 protein: CASSLAAGGEAFF
clone size: -; J gene: TRBJ2-1; V gene: TRBV6-4; D gene: -; CDR3 DNA: TGTGCCAGCAGTGACTATAGCGAGAATGAGCAGTTCTTC; CDR3 protein: CASSDYSENEQFF
clone size: -; J gene: TRBJ2-1; V gene: TRBV7-2; D gene: TRBD2; CDR3 DNA: TGTGCCAGCAGCTTAGGCGGACTAGCGGGAAATGAGCAGTTCTTC; CDR3 protein: CASSLGGLAGNEQFF
clone size: few; J gene: TRBJ2-4; V gene: TRBV4-1; D gene: -; CDR3 DNA: TGCGCCAGCAGCCAAGATGGTAGCGGCCCCAAAAACATTCAGTACTTC; CDR3 protein: CASSQDGSGPKNIQYF
clone size: once; J gene: TRBJ1-3; V gene: TRBV7-9; D gene: -; CDR3 DNA: TGTGCCATCCCTGATGGGGCCGGAAACACCATATATTTT; CDR3 protein: CAIPDGAGNTIYF
clone size: -; J gene: TRBJ1-1; V gene: TRBV28; D gene: -; CDR3 DNA: TGTGCCAGCACTCTACTCGGACAGAAAGCTTTCTTT; CDR3 protein: CASTLLGQKAFF
clone size: few; J gene: TRBJ2-1; V gene: TRBV18; D gene: -; CDR3 DNA: TGTGCCAGCTCACCAGTAGACTCCAATGAGCAGTTCTTC; CDR3 protein: CASSPVDSNEQFF
clone size: -; J gene: TRBJ2-7; V gene: TRBV27; D gene: TRBD1; CDR3 DNA: TGTGCCAGCACGGGGACAGGGATGTACGAGCAGTACTTC; CDR3 protein: CASTGTGMYEQYF